This TCR beta chain was found in a study of blood T cell repertoires in COVID-19. The overall study: Sites in the United States, Italy and Spain provided acute and convalescent COVID-19 samples.

The CDR3 loop spans 13 amino acids. Germline CDR1 SGHRS, CDR2 YFSETQ. Trimming removed 4 bases at V and 10 bases at J, with 15 bases between. All exposed participants met a person with COVID-19 within 2 weeks before entering the study. TCRdb keeps only in-frame clones here, not all; method: immunoSEQ multiplex PCR. The sample lists about 320,000 clones; roughly 85% were seen once. This receptor was obtained from a woman aged 30 to 39 who had been exposed to COVID-19. Specimen: PBMCs or T cells enriched from blood (not recorded which). The chain is built from TRBV5-1 and TRBJ2-1, with a tentative D call TRBD2 (6 bases). CDR3 coding DNA: TGCGCCAGCAGCGCGGGACGGCAGATCGAGCAGTTCTTC. Its translation: CASSAGRQIEQFF.